This TCR beta chain is drawn from a study of T cells in Graves' hyperthyroidism and ophthalmopathy. This clonotype was observed once. Using RNA transcripts as the source, TCR beta CDR3 regions were amplified. The study used the HTBI primer set for a first-round RT-PCR of the TCR CDR3. One entry per CDR3 protein results from TCRdb running MiXCR on the multiplex PCR reads. Among 750,000 to 950,000 distinct CDR3 sequences listed, over 35% were seen once. The definition of stable Graves' hyperthyroidism was no ophthalmopathy progression within 18 months. Patients between 18 and 65 years old had hyperthyroidism, newly diagnosed and lasting under 2 months. Clinical symptoms, serum thyroxine, TRAb, thyroid ultrasound and orbital computed tomography established diagnosis. The source of this sequence is a man younger than 30 with Graves' hyperthyroidism. The sequencing input was blood.

CDR3 protein: CASSLASGRPSSYNEQFF. The CDR3 DNA sequence: TGTGCCAGTAGTCTAGCTAGCGGGAGGCCGAGCTCCTACAATGAGCAGTTCTTC. The V and J genes are TRBV19 and TRBJ2-1, with 11 bases fitting TRBD2. Germline loops: CDR1 LNHDA, CDR2 SQIVND (reference sequence). J was trimmed by 0 bases and V by 5 bases; bases with no gene match: 9. The CDR3 totals 18 residues.